This TCR beta chain appears in the sequencing data of a study of T cell changes during pregnancy in multiple sclerosis (dated by TCRdb to between 2017 and 2020). General notes on the study: The study looked at changes in the T cell repertoire across pregnancy in women with multiple sclerosis.

Receptors were amplified or captured by the immunoSEQ multiplex PCR assay. This immuneACCESS table, as held by TCRdb, lists in-frame sequences with V and J called but not all clones. Of the missing ones, under half trace to an unresolved V gene in checked studies; the others have no known cause. This sample holds about 8,500 clones; 70% to 90% were observed only once. The ten largest clones represent 9.5% to 13% of the sample. A remark on this clone: Its target antigen remains unknown. No per-base quality is available; no much larger clone lies one base away.

V drops 2 bases and J drops 6 bases, leaving 8 bases in between. Per the germline V gene (reference sequence), MNHEY is the CDR1 and SMNVEV is the CDR2. The CDR3 runs 12 residues from the cysteine to the phenylalanine. The DNA shown is the 36-base CDR3, in frame from base 1. The clonotype was recovered from a female donor in good health, enrolled as a control in a pregnancy study. In this chain, TRBV27 is recombined with TRBJ2-7; the D gene is possibly TRBD1, with 5 bases matching. The specimen comprised CD8+ T cells from peripheral blood mononuclear cells, sampled in the first trimester of pregnancy. The CDR3 region reads CASSLTGSEQYF. The nucleotides read TGTGCCAGCAGTTTAACAGGTTCCGAGCAGTACTTC.